These 14 T cell receptor beta chains share one sample of origin, sequenced in a study of T cell repertoires in cytomegalovirus infection. No antigen has been assigned to these receptors. Using its own MiXCR run on the reads, TCRdb lists one record per CDR3 protein. The table includes some 800,000 distinct CDR3 sequences, under 35% detected once. The source was cultured CD8+ T cells from PBMCs, collected from culture after CMV antigen stimulation. The receptor set was obtained from a human donor in good health (CMV status not recorded). Some clones in this sample may be carry-over from other donors' samples.

The chain uses TRBV4-3 and TRBJ2-5; D is perhaps TRBD1 (5 bases). Germline assignment: CDR1 LGHNA and CDR2 YSLEER. The CDR3 consists of 17 residues. V lost 1 base to trimming and J lost 5 bases, with 20 bases between them. This CDR3 is CASSQGLVSGPAETQYF. CDR3 in DNA: TGCGCCAGCAGCCAAGGGTTGGTTTCAGGGCCGGCGGAGACCCAGTACTTC.

The sample holds a few counts of this clonotype. This chain uses TRBV7-9 with TRBJ2-5, with 9 bases identical to TRBD2. The germline V gene has CDR1 SEHNR and CDR2 FQNEAQ (reference sequence). The V and J ends lost 1 base and 2 bases, in that order; junction bases with no gene match: 5. This CDR3 has 16 residues. CDR3 residues: CASSLGPSGAQETQYF. The CDR3 nucleotides read TGTGCCAGCAGCTTAGGTCCTAGCGGGGCACAAGAGACCCAGTACTTC.

This rearrangement joins TRBV13 to TRBJ2-3; D gene unclear. The CDR3 covers 15 residues. V dropped 3 bases and J dropped 0 bases, with 10 bases sitting between them. The germline V gene has CDR1 PRHDT and CDR2 FYEKMQ (reference sequence). This CDR3 is CASSFGRYSTDTQYF. CDR3 DNA: TGTGCCAGCAGCTTCGGACGGTATAGCACAGATACGCAGTATTTT.

The chain is built from TRBV7-6 and TRBJ2-3; 7 positions match TRBD2. V shed 0 bases, J shed 1 base, and the junction held 4 bases outside the gene matches. The CDR3 length is 16 residues. Germline V gene sequence: CDR1 SGHVS, CDR2 FNYEAQ. CDR3 sequence: CASSLARGTGTDTQYF. In DNA form, the CDR3 reads TGTGCCAGCAGCTTAGCGCGGGGGACGGGCACAGATACGCAGTATTTT.

The genes are TRBV13 and TRBJ2-3; 7 bases align to TRBD2. V gave up 4 bases and J gave up 4 bases; unmatched junction bases: 5. This CDR3 spans 14 amino acids. Germline V CDR1 and CDR2: PRHDT, FYEKMQ (reference sequence). CDR3 coding DNA: TGTGCCAGCAGCTCATGGGGGGGGGCAGATACGCAGTATTTT. Translating it yields CASSSWGGADTQYF.

The rearrangement links TRBV19 to TRBJ1-2; D is unclear. V lost 5 bases and J 0 bases, leaving 10 bases between the germline ends. Germline V gene data show CDR1 as LNHDA and CDR2 as SQIVND (reference sequence). The CDR3 is 14 amino acids. CDR3 bases: TGTGCCAGTAGTCCTACGGCGGCTAACTATGGCTACACCTTC. Translating it yields CASSPTAANYGYTF.

This clonotype appeared a few times. The V gene is TRBV5-3, the J gene TRBJ1-1; unclear D gene. TRBV5-3 is an ORF for which the function is uncertain. V gave up 5 bases and J gave up 1 base, with 15 bases separating them. The CDR3 has 15 amino acids. The CDR3 nucleotides read TGTGCCAGAAGTCTTCGGGTAGGGAAGAACACTGAAGCTTTCTTT. Its translation is CARSLRVGKNTEAFF.

This chain uses TRBV7-9 with TRBJ2-5, with D uncertain. The length of the CDR3 is 17 residues. Deletions cut 0 bases from V and 2 bases from J, with 16 bases between. Germline V gene sequence: CDR1 SEHNR, CDR2 FQNEAQ (reference sequence). Here the CDR3 reads CASSLALAFEIQETQYF. Here the CDR3 DNA reads TGTGCCAGCAGCTTAGCCCTGGCATTTGAGATACAAGAGACCCAGTACTTC.

This clonotype was observed at least ten times. This chain joins TRBV7-2 and TRBJ1-6; D is ambiguous. The CDR3 spans 14 residues. CDR1 is SGHTA, CDR2 FQGNSA, per germline. Trimming stripped 4 bases from V and 8 bases from J, with 12 bases between. CDR3 coding DNA: TGTGCCAGCAGCTCAAGTTGGGATTATTCACCCCTCCACTTT. It translates to CASSSSWDYSPLHF.

The V and J genes are TRBV7-9 and TRBJ1-1; D gene ambiguous. There are 15 residues in the CDR3. The germline V gene has CDR1 SEHNR and CDR2 FQNEAQ (reference sequence). Trimming pared 4 bases from V and 1 base from J, leaving 13 bases between. DNA for the CDR3: TGTGCCAGCAGCTCCTCGAGAGGTCAGAACACTGAAGCTTTCTTT. Encoded protein: CASSSSRGQNTEAFF.

This clonotype was seen more than once but under ten times. V gene TRBV7-6 combines with J gene TRBJ2-2; D remains unclear. CDR1 is SGHVS, CDR2 FNYEAQ, per germline. Trimming took 6 bases from V and 6 from J, leaving 11 bases between them. The CDR3 spans 13 residues. DNA of the CDR3: TGTGCCAGCAGTTATCTAGGGTCCGGGGAGCTGTTTTTT. This encodes CASSYLGSGELFF.

The chain uses TRBV7-4 and TRBJ2-3; D may be TRBD2 (5 bases). CDR1 and CDR2 from the germline V gene are SGHVT and SQSDAQ. The CDR3 runs to 15 residues. V lost 1 base and J 4 bases, leaving 12 bases between the germline ends. The CDR3 is CASSLGGLDADTQYF. DNA of the CDR3: TGTGCCAGCAGCTTAGGCGGGCTAGATGCAGATACGCAGTATTTT.

This clonotype was observed many times. The chain links TRBV7-8 to TRBJ2-1; 12 bases fit TRBD1. This CDR3 has 17 residues. CDR1 and CDR2 (germline): SGHVS, FQNEAQ. After removal of 0 bases from V and 5 bases from J, the junction contained 5 bases not matched to a gene. The CDR3 is CASSLAPGTGGHNEQFF. As DNA, the CDR3 is TGTGCCAGCAGCTTAGCTCCCGGGACAGGGGGCCACAATGAGCAGTTCTTC.

This clonotype has just a few counts. The chain is built from TRBV23-1 and TRBJ2-3; TRBD1 agrees at 7 bases. TRBV23-1 belongs to the ORF category, with a function that is uncertain. This CDR3 is built from 17 residues. J gave up 0 bases and V 1 base, and 7 bases lay outside the gene matches. The CDR3 reads CASSQCEGARSTDTQYF. The CDR3 DNA reads as TGCGCCAGCAGTCAATGCGAGGGGGCGAGAAGCACAGATACGCAGTATTTT.